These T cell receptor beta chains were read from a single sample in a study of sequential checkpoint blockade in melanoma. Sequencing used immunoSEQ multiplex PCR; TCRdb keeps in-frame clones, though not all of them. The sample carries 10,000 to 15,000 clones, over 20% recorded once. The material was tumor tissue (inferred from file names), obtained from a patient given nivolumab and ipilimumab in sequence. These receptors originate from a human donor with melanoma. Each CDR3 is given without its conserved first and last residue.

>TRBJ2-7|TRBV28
ASSSTGRDRAYEQY
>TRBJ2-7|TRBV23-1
ASSQGTSGWYEQY
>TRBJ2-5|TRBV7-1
ASSLGPALQETQY
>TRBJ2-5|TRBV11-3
ASSLERLAGETQY
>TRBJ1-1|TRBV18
ASSPTQGRGDEAF
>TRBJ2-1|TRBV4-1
ASSQDRGGSTQF
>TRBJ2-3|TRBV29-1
SVVSLAGGTDTQY
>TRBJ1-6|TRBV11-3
ASSFGDRVGPLH
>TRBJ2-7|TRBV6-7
ASSERALTH
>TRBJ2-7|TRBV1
ASSQDWTGGSEQY
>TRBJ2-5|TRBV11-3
ASRATSGGETQY
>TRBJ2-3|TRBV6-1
ASSEDRSSTDTQY
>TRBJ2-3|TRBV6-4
ASSVGRGTDTQY
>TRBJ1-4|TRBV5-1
ASSPTGGHEKLF
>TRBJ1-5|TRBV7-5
ASSLRAADGNQPQH
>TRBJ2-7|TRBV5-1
ASSFSKDRDPYEQY
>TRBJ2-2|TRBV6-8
ASHSSSHGTGELF
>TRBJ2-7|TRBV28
ASSLWERAYEQY
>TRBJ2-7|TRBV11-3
ASSFTFRTYEQY
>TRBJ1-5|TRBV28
ASHTSPGLLQPQH
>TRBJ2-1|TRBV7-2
ASSSPMYNEQF
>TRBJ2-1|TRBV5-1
ASSLEGLDYSYNEQF
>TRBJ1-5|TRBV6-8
ASSPQSEQPQH
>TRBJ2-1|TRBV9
ASSVGSPFYNEQF
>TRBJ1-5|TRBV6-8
ASSATYNQPQH
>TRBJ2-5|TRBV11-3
ASSPLAGTWETQY
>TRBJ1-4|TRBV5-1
ASSLVPGGADEKLF
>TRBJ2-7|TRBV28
ASSTGSSYEQY
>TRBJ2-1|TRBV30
AWSVGGPRYYNEQF
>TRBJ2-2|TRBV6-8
ASSLRGPTELF
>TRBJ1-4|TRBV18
ASSPRDPDEKLF
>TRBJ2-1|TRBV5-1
ASSLGQTYNEQF
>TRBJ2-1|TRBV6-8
ASSYSSGGASWEQF
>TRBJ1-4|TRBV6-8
ASRSKDRATNEKLF
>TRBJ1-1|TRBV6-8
ASSFNRVNTEAF
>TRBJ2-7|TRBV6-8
ASSYPTYEQY
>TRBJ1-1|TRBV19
ASSPKDRVNTEAF
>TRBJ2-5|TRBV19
ASSETGVGETQY
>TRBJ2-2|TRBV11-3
ASSLDLTTPGELF
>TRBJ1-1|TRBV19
ASSIAVATEAF
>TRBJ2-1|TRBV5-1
ASTLQFQGEDEQF
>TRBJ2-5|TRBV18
ASSPELRTKETQY
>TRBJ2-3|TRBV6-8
ASSDYAGEKDTQY
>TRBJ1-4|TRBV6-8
ASSYGQLNEKLF
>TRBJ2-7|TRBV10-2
ASSSDRLGLRTEQY
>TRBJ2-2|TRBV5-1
ASSFGTGGTGELF
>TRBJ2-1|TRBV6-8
ASSYSPGQGYNEQF
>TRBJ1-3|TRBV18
ASSLKGGETIY
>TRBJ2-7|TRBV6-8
ASGLAGGHYEQY
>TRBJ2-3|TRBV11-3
ASSLFQVGTDTQY